The 7 T cell receptor beta chains in this list originate from one sample, sequenced in a study of blood T cells in healthy people across ages. With a J-beta primer mix and a sample-barcoded 5' primer, a second PCR ran roughly 6 to 12 cycles. TCRdb redid the calling of the 5' RACE reads with MiXCR, one entry per CDR3 protein. Of around 1,500,000 distinct CDR3 sequences in the sample, 28% are singletons; the top ten hold 7.7%. Sequencing input: blood. These receptors originate from a woman aged 25-40 years in good health.

V gene TRBV5-1 combines with J gene TRBJ2-5; the match to TRBD1 covers 7 bases. V lost 0 bases to trimming and J lost 3 bases; unmatched junction nucleotides: 2. Per germline, CDR1 SGHRS and CDR2 YFSETQ. The CDR3 sequence is 14 residues long. CDR3 loop: CASSLETGEETQYF. The DNA for the CDR3 is TGCGCCAGCAGCTTGGAAACAGGGGAAGAGACCCAGTACTTC.

This chain links TRBV6-5 with TRBJ1-2, with a possible D match to TRBD1 (5 bases). Germline CDR1 MNHEY, CDR2 SVGAGI. Between the trimmed V and J ends, which lost 6 bases and 4 bases, there was a span of 15 bases. The CDR3 has 14 amino acids. The DNA for the CDR3 is TGTGCCAGCAGCCCGTGGAGGGGAATCTATGGCTACACCTTC. Residues: CASSPWRGIYGYTF.

This sequence joins TRBV3-1 and TRBJ2-3, with D possibly being TRBD1 (5 bases). This CDR3 region has 13 residues. Germline V lookup: CDR1 LGHDT, CDR2 YNNKEL (reference sequence). V was pared by 7 bases and J by 2 bases, with 10 bases between. As DNA, the CDR3 is TGTGCCAGCATTGACAGAAACACAGATACGCAGTATTTT. It encodes CASIDRNTDTQYF.

A single count supports this clonotype. CDR3 sequence reads: CASSRGDTIYF. The CDR3 DNA follows: TGCGCCAGTAGCCGCGGGGACACCATATATTTT. This chain connects TRBV5-1 to TRBJ1-3, with no clear D. Germline assignment: CDR1 SGHRS and CDR2 YFSETQ. Trimming pared 8 bases from V and 8 bases from J, leaving 11 bases between. This CDR3 region has 11 residues.

As for this clonotype: At one end the junction does not follow the germline gene, possibly because of a read error. The V call is TRBV5-1, the J call TRBJ2-6, with a weak D call TRBD1 (5 bases). Germline CDR1 is SGHRS and CDR2 is YFSETQ. The CDR3 totals 16 residues. The CDR3 DNA reads as TGCGCCAGCAGCTTGACCCGTCCCTCTGGGGCCAACGTCCGGACTTTC. Translating it yields CASSLTRPSGANVRTF.

The chain uses TRBV7-9 and TRBJ1-1, with 7 bases identical to TRBD1. CDR3 size: 14 residues. Trimming at V came to 5 bases and at J to 1 base, leaving 4 bases not matched to a gene. Germline V lookup: CDR1 SEHNR, CDR2 FQNEAQ (reference sequence). CDR3: CASSRQGKNTEAFF. DNA for the CDR3: TGTGCCAGCAGCCGACAGGGCAAGAACACTGAAGCTTTCTTT.

The chain combines TRBV9 with TRBJ2-1, with 7 nucleotides matching TRBD2. The CDR3 has 14 residues. The V gene end was trimmed by 2 bases and the J gene end by 9 bases; junction bases not matched to a gene: 8. Germline values: CDR1 SGDLS, CDR2 YYNGEE. In DNA form, the CDR3 reads TGTGCCAGCAGCGTTAAGGGAGGGAGGGGTGAGCAGTTCTTC. Translation gives CASSVKGGRGEQFF. Full variable domain (missing parts from reference TRBV9 and TRBJ2-1): DSGVTQTPKHLITATGQRVTLRCSPRSGDLSVYWYQQSLDQGLQFLIQYYNGEERAKGNILERFSAQQFPDLHSELNLSSLELGDSALYFCASSVKGGRGEQFFGPGTRLTVL.